This TCR beta chain emerged from a study of T cells in Graves' hyperthyroidism and ophthalmopathy. Study results and caveats: A median around six months before onset, the model predicted ophthalmopathy. In simple terms, a model built on 13 V-J features told ophthalmopathy apart from stable hyperthyroidism.

TCR beta CDR3 region amplification was performed from RNA transcripts. TCR CDR3 underwent first-round RT-PCR with the HTBI primer set. A single record per CDR3 protein comes from TCRdb applying MiXCR to the multiplex PCR reads. The sample lists about 760,000 distinct CDR3 sequences, 30% to 40% occurring once. As concerns this clonotype: Its specificity is not known.

Patients counted as stable if ophthalmopathy did not develop within 18 months. The study excluded patients with uncontrolled infection, other autoimmune disease, pregnancy or lactation. What was sequenced was blood. This clonotype originated in a woman in her forties with Graves' hyperthyroidism.

CDR3 DNA: TGTGCCAGCAGCTTAGGGCCCCCAGGGATCTATGGAAACACCATATATTTT. Translating it yields CASSLGPPGIYGNTIYF. The chain employs TRBV7-2 and TRBJ1-3; D perhaps matches TRBD1 (5 bases). In germline, CDR1 is SGHTA, CDR2 FQGNSA. The CDR3 totals 17 residues. V was shortened by 1 base and J by 3 bases, with 16 bases between the two germline ends.